This T cell receptor (beta chain) was sequenced for a study of blood T cell repertoires in COVID-19. Study in general: Whether acute or convalescent, the COVID-19 samples came from the United States, Italy and Spain. PBMCs, B-cell-depleted T cells, or T cells provided the cDNA or gDNA that made up the material.

The CDR3 spans 16 residues. CDR1 and CDR2 from the germline V gene are LGHNA and YNFKEQ. V shed 0 bases and J shed 9 bases, with 15 bases lying between them. The protocol was immunoSEQ multiplex PCR, while the TCRdb copy is restricted to in-frame clones and leaves out a portion. This table has 65,000 to 90,000 clones, 88% appearing once. This clone was observed a handful of times. This TCR was recovered from an elderly woman with acute or convalescent COVID-19. The gene calls are TRBV4-2 and TRBJ1-6, with D unclear. The specimen sequenced was peripheral blood. The CDR3 reads CASSQEARRERSPLHF. The CDR3 nucleotides read TGTGCCAGCAGCCAAGAGGCCCGACGGGAGCGTTCACCCCTCCACTTT.